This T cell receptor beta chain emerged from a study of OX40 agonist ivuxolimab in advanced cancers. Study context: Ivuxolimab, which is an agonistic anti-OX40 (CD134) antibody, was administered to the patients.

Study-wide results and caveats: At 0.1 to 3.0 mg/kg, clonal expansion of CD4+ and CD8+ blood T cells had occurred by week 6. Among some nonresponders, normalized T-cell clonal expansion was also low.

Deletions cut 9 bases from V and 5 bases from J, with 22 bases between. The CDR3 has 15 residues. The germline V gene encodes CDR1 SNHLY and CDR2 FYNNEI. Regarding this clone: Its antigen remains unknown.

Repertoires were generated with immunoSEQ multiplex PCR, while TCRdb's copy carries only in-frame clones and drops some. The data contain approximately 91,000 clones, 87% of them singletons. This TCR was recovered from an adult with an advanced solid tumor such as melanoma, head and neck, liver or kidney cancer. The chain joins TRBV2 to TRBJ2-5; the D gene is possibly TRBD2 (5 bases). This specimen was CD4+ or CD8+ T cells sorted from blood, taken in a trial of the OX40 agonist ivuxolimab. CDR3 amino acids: CARGSALSAVETQYF. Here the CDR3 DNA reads TGTGCCAGAGGGAGTGCCCTCTCAGCCGTGGAGACCCAGTACTTC.